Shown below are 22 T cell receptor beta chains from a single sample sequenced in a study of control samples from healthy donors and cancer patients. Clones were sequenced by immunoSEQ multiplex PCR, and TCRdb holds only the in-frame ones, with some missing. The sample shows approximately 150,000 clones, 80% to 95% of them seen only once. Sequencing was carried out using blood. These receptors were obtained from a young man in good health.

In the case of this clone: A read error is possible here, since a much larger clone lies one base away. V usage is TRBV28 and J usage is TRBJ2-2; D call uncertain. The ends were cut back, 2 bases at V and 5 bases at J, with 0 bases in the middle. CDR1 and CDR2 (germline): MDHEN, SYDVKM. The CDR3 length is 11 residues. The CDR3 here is CASSLTGELFF. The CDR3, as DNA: TGTGCCAGCAGTTTAACCGGGGAGCTGTTTTTT.

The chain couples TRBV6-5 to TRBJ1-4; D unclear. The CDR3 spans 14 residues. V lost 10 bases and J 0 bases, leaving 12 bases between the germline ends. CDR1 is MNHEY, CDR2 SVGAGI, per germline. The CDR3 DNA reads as TGTGCCACCGCGCTGTCGACAACTAATGAAAAACTGTTTTTT. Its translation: CATALSTTNEKLFF.

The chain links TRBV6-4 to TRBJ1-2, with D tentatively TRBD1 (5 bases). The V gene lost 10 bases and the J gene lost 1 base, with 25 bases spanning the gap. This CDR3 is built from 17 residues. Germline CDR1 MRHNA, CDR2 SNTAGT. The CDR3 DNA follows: TGTGCCACCCCCTCCGGGACCCTGACTAAACTTAACTATGGCTACACCTTC. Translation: CATPSGTLTKLNYGYTF.

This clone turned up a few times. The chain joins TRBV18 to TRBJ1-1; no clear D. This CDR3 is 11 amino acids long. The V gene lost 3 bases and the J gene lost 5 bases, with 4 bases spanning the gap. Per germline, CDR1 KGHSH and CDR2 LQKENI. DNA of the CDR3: TGTGCCAGCTCACCGGCTACTGAAGCTTTCTTT. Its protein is CASSPATEAFF.

CDR3 residues: CASSQVSYGYTF. Here the CDR3 DNA reads TGTGCCAGCAGCCAAGTAAGCTATGGCTACACCTTC. The chain joins TRBV3-1 (or the pseudogene TRBV3-2) to TRBJ1-2; D uncertain. Germline CDR1 LGHDT, CDR2 YNNKEL (reference sequence). The CDR3 extends over 12 amino acids. The V end lost 1 base, the J end lost 4 bases, and 4 bases lay between the germline ends.

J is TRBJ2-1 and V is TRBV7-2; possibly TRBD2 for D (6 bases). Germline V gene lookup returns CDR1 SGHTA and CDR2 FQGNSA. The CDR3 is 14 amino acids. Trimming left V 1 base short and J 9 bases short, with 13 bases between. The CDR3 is CASSLESGGVEQFF. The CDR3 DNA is TGTGCCAGCAGCTTAGAATCCGGCGGGGTTGAGCAGTTCTTC.

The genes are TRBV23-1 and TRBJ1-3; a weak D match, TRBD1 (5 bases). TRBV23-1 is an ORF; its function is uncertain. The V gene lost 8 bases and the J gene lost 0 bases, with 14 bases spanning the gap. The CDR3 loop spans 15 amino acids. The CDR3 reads CASARDECSGNTIYF. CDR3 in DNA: TGCGCCAGCGCCCGGGACGAATGCTCTGGAAACACCATATATTTT.

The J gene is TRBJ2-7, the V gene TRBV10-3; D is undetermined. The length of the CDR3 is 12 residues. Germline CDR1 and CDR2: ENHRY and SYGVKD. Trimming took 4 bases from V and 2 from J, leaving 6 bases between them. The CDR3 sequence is CAISGVAYEQYF. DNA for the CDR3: TGTGCCATCAGTGGGGTGGCCTACGAGCAGTACTTC.

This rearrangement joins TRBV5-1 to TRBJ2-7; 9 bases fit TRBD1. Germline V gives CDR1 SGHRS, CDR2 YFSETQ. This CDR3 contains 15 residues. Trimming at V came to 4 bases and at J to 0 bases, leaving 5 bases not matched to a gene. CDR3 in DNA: TGCGCCAGCAGCCCCGGGACAGGGATCTCCTACGAGCAGTACTTC. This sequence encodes CASSPGTGISYEQYF. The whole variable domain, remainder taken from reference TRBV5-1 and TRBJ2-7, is KAGVTQTPRYLIKTRGQQVTLSCSPISGHRSVSWYQQTPGQGLQFLFEYFSETQRNKGNFPGRFSGRQFSNSRSEMNVSTLELGDSALYLCASSPGTGISYEQYFGPGTRLTVT.

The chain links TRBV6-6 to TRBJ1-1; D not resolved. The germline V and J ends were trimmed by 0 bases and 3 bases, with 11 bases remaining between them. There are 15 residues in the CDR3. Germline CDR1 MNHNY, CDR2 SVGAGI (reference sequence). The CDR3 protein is CASSYSRPRYTEAFF. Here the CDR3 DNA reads TGTGCCAGCAGTTACTCGAGACCGAGATACACTGAAGCTTTCTTT.

The CDR3 loop reads CASSNTGQGGYEQYF. The CDR3 DNA is TGTGCCAGCAGCAACACGGGACAGGGGGGTTACGAGCAGTACTTC. The chain has TRBV11-2 and TRBJ2-7; TRBD1 matches at 11 bases. This CDR3 has 15 amino acids. The germline V gene encodes CDR1 SGHAT and CDR2 FQNNGV. J lost 4 bases, V lost 5 bases, and 7 bases had no gene match. Looking up the rest from reference TRBV11-2 and TRBJ2-7 gives the full variable domain: EAGVAQSPRYKIIEKRQSVAFWCNPISGHATLYWYQQILGQGPKLLIQFQNNGVVDDSQLPKDRFSAERLKGVDSTLKIQPAKLEDSAVYLCASSNTGQGGYEQYFGPGTRLTVT.

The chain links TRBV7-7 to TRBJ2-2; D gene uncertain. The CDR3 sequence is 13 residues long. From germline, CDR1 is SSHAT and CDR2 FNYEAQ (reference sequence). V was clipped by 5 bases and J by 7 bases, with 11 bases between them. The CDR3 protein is CASSLSGIGELFF. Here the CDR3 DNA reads TGTGCCAGCAGCCTTAGTGGGATCGGGGAGCTGTTTTTT.

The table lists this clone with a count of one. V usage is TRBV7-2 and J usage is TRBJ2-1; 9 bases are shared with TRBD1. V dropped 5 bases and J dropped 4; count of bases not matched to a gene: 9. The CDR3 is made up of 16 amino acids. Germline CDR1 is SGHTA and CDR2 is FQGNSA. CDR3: CASSIGQGLTYNEQFF. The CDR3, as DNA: TGTGCCAGCAGCATAGGACAGGGGCTGACTTACAATGAGCAGTTCTTC. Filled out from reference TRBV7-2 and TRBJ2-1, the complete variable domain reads GAGVSQSPSNKVTEKGKDVELRCDPISGHTALYWYRQSLGQGLEFLIYFQGNSAPDKSGLPSDRFSAERTGGSVSTLTIQRTQQEDSAVYLCASSIGQGLTYNEQFFGPGTRLTVL.

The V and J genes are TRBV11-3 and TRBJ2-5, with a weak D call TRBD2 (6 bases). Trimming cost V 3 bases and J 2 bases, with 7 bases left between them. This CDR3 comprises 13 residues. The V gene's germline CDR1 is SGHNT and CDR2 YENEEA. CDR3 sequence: CASSFGGQETQYF. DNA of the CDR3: TGTGCCAGCAGCTTTGGGGGGCAAGAGACCCAGTACTTC.

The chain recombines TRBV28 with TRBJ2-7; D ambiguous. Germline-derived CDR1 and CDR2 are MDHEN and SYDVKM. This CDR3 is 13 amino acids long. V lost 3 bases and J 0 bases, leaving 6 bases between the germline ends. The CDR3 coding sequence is TGTGCCAGCAGTTTGGAAAGCTCCTACGAGCAGTACTTC. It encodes CASSLESSYEQYF.

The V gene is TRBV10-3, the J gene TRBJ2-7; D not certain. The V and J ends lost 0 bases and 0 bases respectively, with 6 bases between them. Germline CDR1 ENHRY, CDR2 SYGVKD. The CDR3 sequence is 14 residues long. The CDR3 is CAISESTTSYEQYF. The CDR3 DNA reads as TGTGCCATCAGTGAGTCGACCACCTCCTACGAGCAGTACTTC.

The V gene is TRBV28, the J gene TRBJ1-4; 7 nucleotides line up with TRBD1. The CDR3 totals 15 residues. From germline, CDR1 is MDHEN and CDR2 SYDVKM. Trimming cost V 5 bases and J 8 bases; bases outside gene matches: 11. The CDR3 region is CASSTTTGYDEKLFF. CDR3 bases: TGTGCCAGCAGTACTACGACAGGGTACGACGAAAAACTGTTTTTT.

CDR3 nucleotide sequence: TGTGCCAGCAGCCAAGAGTTGGCCAGGGGAGGGACTGAAGCTTTCTTT. This translates into CASSQELARGGTEAFF. This chain connects TRBV4-2 to TRBJ1-1; D possibly corresponds to TRBD1 (6 bases). Trimming left V 0 bases short and J 5 bases short, with 16 bases between. From germline, CDR1 is LGHNA and CDR2 YNFKEQ. CDR3 length equals 16 residues.

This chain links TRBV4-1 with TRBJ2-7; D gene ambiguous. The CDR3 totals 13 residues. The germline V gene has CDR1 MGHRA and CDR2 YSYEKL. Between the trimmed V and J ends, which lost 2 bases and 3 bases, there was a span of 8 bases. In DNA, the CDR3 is TGCGCCAGCAGCCAACCCAACAACTACGAGCAGTACTTC. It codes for CASSQPNNYEQYF.

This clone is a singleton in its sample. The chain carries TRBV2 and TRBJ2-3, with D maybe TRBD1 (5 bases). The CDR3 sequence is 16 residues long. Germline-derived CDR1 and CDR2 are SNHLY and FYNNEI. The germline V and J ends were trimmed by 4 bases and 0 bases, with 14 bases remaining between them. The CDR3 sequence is CASSGQTASSTDTQYF. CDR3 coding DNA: TGTGCCAGCAGTGGACAGACAGCCTCTAGCACAGATACGCAGTATTTT.

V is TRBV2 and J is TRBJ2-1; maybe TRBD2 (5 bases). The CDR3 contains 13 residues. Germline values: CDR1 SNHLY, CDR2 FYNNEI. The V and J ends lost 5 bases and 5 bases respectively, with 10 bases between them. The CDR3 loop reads CASSRTGNNEQFF. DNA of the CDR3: TGTGCCAGCAGTAGGACGGGGAACAATGAGCAGTTCTTC.

CDR3 protein: CASSHRGSGGANRNTGELFF. CDR3 coding DNA: TGCGCCAGCAGCCACCGGGGGAGCGGGGGAGCGAACAGGAACACCGGGGAGCTGTTTTTT. V and J are TRBV5-1 and TRBJ2-2; TRBD2 matches 8 bases. Germline assignment: CDR1 SGHRS and CDR2 YFSETQ. The ends lost 4 bases at V and 1 base at J; junction bases unmatched: 18. The CDR3 extends over 20 amino acids.